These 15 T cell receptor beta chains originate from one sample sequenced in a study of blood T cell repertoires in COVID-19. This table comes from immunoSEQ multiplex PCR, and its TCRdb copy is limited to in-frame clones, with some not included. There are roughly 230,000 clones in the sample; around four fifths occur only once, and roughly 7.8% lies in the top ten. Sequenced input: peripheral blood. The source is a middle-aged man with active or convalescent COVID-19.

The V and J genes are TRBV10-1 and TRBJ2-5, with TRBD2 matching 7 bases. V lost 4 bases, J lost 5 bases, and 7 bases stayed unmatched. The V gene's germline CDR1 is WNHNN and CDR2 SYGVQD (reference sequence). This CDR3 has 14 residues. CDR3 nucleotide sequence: TGCGCCAGCAGTGTGGCGGGAGCCGGGGAGACCCAGTACTTC. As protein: CASSVAGAGETQYF.

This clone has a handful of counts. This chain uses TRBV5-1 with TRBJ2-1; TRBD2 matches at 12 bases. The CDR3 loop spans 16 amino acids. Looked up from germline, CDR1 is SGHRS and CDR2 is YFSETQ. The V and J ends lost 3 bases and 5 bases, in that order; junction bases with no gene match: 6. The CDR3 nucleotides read TGCGCCAGCAGCTCGCTGACTAGCGGGGGAAACAATGAGCAGTTCTTC. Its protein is CASSSLTSGGNNEQFF.

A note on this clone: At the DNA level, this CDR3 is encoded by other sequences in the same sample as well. CDR3 nucleotide sequence: TGTGCCAGCTCACCAGGGACAGAAGCTTTCTTT. It encodes CASSPGTEAFF. The chain links TRBV18 to TRBJ1-1; tentatively, D is TRBD1 (6 bases). Looked up from germline, CDR1 is KGHSH and CDR2 is LQKENI. This CDR3 is 11 amino acids long. The germline V and J ends were trimmed by 2 bases and 8 bases, with 6 bases remaining between them.

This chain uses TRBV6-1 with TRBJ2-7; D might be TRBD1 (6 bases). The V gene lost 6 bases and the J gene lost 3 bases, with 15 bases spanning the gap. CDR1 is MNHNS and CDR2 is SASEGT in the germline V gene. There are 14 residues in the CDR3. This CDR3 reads CASSLQGDLYEQYF. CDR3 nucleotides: TGTGCCAGCAGCCTACAGGGAGATCTCTACGAGCAGTACTTC.

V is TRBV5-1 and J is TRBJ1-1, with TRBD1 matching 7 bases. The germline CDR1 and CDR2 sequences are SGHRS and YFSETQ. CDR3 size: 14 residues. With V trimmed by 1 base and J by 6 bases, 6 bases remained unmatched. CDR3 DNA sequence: TGCGCCAGCAGCTTGAGACAGGGATCCGCTGAAGCTTTCTTT. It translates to CASSLRQGSAEAFF.

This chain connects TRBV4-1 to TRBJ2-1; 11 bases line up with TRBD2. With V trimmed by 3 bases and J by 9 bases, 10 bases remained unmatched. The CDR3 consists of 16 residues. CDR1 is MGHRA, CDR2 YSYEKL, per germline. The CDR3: CASSHSTSGMGGEQFF. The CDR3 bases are TGCGCCAGCAGCCACTCGACTAGCGGGATGGGTGGTGAGCAGTTCTTC.

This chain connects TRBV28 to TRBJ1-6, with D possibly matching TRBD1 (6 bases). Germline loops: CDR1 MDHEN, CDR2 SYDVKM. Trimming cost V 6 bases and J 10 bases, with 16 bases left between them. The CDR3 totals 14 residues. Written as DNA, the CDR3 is TGTGCCAGCAGGACCCCGACAGGCAGGTCACCCCTCCACTTT. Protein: CASRTPTGRSPLHF.

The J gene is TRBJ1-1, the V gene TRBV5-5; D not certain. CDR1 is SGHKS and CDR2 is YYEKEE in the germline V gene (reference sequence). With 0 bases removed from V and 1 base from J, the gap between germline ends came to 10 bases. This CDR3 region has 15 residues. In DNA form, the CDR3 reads TGTGCCAGCAGCTTGGTTTGGCGGCAGAACACTGAAGCTTTCTTT. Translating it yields CASSLVWRQNTEAFF.

The CDR3 region is CSVEDRNVQFDGYTF. The DNA of the CDR3 is TGCAGCGTTGAAGATCGCAATGTACAGTTCGATGGCTACACCTTC. The rearrangement links TRBV29-1 to TRBJ1-2; D is uncertain. This CDR3 is 15 amino acids long. Trimming removed 0 bases from V and 6 bases from J, with 17 bases in between. CDR1 SQVTM and CDR2 ANQGSEA come from the germline V gene.

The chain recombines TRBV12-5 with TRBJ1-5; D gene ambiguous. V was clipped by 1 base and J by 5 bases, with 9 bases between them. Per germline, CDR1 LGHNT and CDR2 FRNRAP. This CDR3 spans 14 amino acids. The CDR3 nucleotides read TGTGCTAGTGGTTTGGCTCCTAGTTATCAGCCCCAGCATTTT. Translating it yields CASGLAPSYQPQHF.

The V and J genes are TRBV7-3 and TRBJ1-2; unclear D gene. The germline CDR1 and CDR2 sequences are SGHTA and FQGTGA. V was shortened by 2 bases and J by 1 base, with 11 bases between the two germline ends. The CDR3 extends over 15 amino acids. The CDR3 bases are TGTGCCAGCAGCTTAGACGGAGAACTTAACTATGGCTACACCTTC. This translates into CASSLDGELNYGYTF.

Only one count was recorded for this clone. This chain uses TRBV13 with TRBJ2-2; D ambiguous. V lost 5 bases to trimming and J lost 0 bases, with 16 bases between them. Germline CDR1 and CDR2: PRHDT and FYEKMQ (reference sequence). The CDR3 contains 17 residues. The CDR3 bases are TGTGCCAGCAGCCCAGGTCGTGGCAGGACGAACACCGGGGAGCTGTTTTTT. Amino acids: CASSPGRGRTNTGELFF.

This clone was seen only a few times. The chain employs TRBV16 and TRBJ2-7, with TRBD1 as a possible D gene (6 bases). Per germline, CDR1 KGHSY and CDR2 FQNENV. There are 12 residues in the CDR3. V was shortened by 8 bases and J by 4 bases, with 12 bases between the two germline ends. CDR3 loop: CASGDRSYEQYF. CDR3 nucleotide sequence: TGTGCCAGCGGAGACAGGAGTTACGAGCAGTACTTC.

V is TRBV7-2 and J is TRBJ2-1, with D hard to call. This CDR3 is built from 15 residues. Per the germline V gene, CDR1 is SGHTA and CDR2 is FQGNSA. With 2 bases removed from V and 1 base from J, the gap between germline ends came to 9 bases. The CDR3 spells CASSLRTLSYNEQFF. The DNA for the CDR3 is TGTGCCAGCAGCTTACGAACTCTTTCCTACAATGAGCAGTTCTTC.

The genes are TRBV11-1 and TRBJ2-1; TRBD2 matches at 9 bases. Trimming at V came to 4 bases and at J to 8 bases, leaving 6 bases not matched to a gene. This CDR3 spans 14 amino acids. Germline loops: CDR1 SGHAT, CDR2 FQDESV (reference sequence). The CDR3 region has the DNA TGTGCCAGCAGCTCCGCGGGACTAGCCGATGAGCAGTTCTTC. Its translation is CASSSAGLADEQFF.